This is a list of T cell receptor beta chains from one sample in a study of blood T cell repertoires in COVID-19. The data were produced by immunoSEQ multiplex PCR, yet TCRdb's version contains in-frame clones alone and is incomplete. Seen here are 95,000 to 130,000 clones, just under 85% observed once, and the top ten hold less than 9%. The sequenced sample was peripheral blood. The receptors originated from a man between 65 and 80 years old with active or convalescent COVID-19. Both conserved end residues are part of each CDR3. D genes are given only for firm matches. Part of the rows lack a size; the others show once, few, many or a class for expanded clones.

D: .; V: TRBV28; size: .; J: TRBJ2-1; DNA: TGTGCCAGCAGTGCCCTAGCCAGGCGGGGCAATGAGCAGTTCTTC; CDR3: CASSALARRGNEQFF
D: TRBD2; V: TRBV7-8; size: .; J: TRBJ2-1; DNA: TGTGCCAGCAGCTCGCCGCTAGCGGAGTACTACAATGAGCAGTTCTTC; CDR3: CASSSPLAEYYNEQFF
D: .; V: TRBV5-1; size: .; J: TRBJ1-4; DNA: TGCGCCAGCAGCTTGGTGGCGAGAACGACGGGGGAAAAACTGTTTTTT; CDR3: CASSLVARTTGEKLFF
D: TRBD1; V: TRBV7-9; size: .; J: TRBJ2-3; DNA: TGTGCCAGCAGCCCCGACAGGGCCGAGGGGACGCAGTATTTT; CDR3: CASSPDRAEGTQYF
D: TRBD1; V: TRBV5-6; size: once; J: TRBJ1-2; DNA: TGTGCCAGCAGCTCCCTCCGGACAGGGCCAGCCTATGGCTACACCTTC; CDR3: CASSSLRTGPAYGYTF
D: TRBD1; V: TRBV5-4; size: once; J: TRBJ2-5; DNA: TGTGCCGCTGGCCTTTGGGACAGCCACCAAGAGACCCAGTACTTC; CDR3: CAAGLWDSHQETQYF
D: .; V: TRBV29-1; size: .; J: TRBJ2-1; DNA: TGCAGCGTTGGTGGGAGTGGGGATGAGCAGTTCTTC; CDR3: CSVGGSGDEQFF
D: .; V: TRBV21-1; size: few; J: TRBJ1-2; DNA: TGTGCCAGCAGCAAAGGCAGGCCGGGGGGTAATAACTATGGCTACACCTTC; CDR3: CASSKGRPGGNNYGYTF
D: .; V: TRBV5-1; size: few; J: TRBJ1-1; DNA: TGCGCCAGCAGCTTGCCGGCGCCGGGGACTGAAGCTTTCTTT; CDR3: CASSLPAPGTEAFF
D: .; V: TRBV12-5; size: .; J: TRBJ2-7; DNA: TGTGCTAGTGGTTTGGTACGAGGGTTTCAGGACGAGCAGTACTTC; CDR3: CASGLVRGFQDEQYF
D: .; V: TRBV6-1; size: .; J: TRBJ1-1; DNA: TGTGCCAGCAGTGAAGCGGGGCTACGGCGGGCTTTCTTT; CDR3: CASSEAGLRRAFF
D: .; V: TRBV5-4; size: .; J: TRBJ2-3; DNA: TGTGCCAGCGCCACGGGGGACACAGATACGCAGTATTTT; CDR3: CASATGDTDTQYF
D: .; V: TRBV4-3; size: .; J: TRBJ2-2; DNA: TGCGCCAGCAGCCAAAGCCCCACCCTCCGGGCCGGGGAGCTGTTTTTT; CDR3: CASSQSPTLRAGELFF
D: TRBD1; V: TRBV5-1; size: .; J: TRBJ2-1; DNA: TGCGCCAGCAGCCTAGGGACAGGGGCTTTGAATGAGCAGTTCTTC; CDR3: CASSLGTGALNEQFF
D: .; V: TRBV27; size: .; J: TRBJ2-7; DNA: TGTGCCAGCGGACAGCTGTTGGAGCAGTACTTC; CDR3: CASGQLLEQYF
D: TRBD1; V: TRBV7-8; size: .; J: TRBJ1-1; DNA: TGTGCCAGCAGCTTACCCGGGACAGGAAGAACTGAAGCTTTCTTT; CDR3: CASSLPGTGRTEAFF
D: .; V: TRBV7-6; size: .; J: TRBJ2-2; DNA: TGTGCCAGCAGACCAAAGGTGGGCAGGAACACCGGGGAGCTGTTTTTT; CDR3: CASRPKVGRNTGELFF
D: .; V: TRBV19; size: once; J: TRBJ1-2; DNA: TGTGCCAGTAGTCCTCCGTTTGTCGGTGGCTACACCTTC; CDR3: CASSPPFVGGYTF
D: .; V: TRBV2; size: .; J: TRBJ2-7; DNA: TGTGCCAGCAGTGCGTGGGAGGCCGAGCAGTACTTC; CDR3: CASSAWEAEQYF
D: .; V: TRBV4-3; size: .; J: TRBJ2-5; DNA: TGCGCCAGCAGCCCTAACAGGGAAGAGACCCAGTACTTC; CDR3: CASSPNREETQYF
D: TRBD2; V: TRBV2; size: .; J: TRBJ2-5; DNA: TGTGCCAGCAGAACACTAGCGGGGGTACAAGAGACCCAGTACTTC; CDR3: CASRTLAGVQETQYF
D: .; V: TRBV19; size: .; J: TRBJ1-3; DNA: TGTGCCAGTAGACAGATCTTATTGGGCTCTGGAAACACCATATATTTT; CDR3: CASRQILLGSGNTIYF
D: .; V: TRBV7-9; size: .; J: TRBJ1-5; DNA: TGTGCCAGCAGCTTGAAGGGGGTCAGTCAGCCCCAGCATTTT; CDR3: CASSLKGVSQPQHF
D: .; V: TRBV12-3/TRBV12-4; size: .; J: TRBJ1-2; DNA: TGTGCCAGCAGTACGGGAGGAGGCTACACCTTC; CDR3: CASSTGGGYTF
D: TRBD1; V: TRBV18; size: .; J: TRBJ1-4; DNA: TGTGCCAGCTCATCCCGACAGGGTTCAACTAATGAAAAACTGTTTTTT; CDR3: CASSSRQGSTNEKLFF
D: .; V: TRBV12-3/TRBV12-4; size: .; J: TRBJ2-3; DNA: TGTGCCAGCAGTTTGTTAGGGGATGGTACGCAGTATTTT; CDR3: CASSLLGDGTQYF
D: .; V: TRBV3-1/TRBV3-2; size: few; J: TRBJ1-1; DNA: TGTGCCAGCAGCCGCGGACAGATTAACACTGAAGCTTTCTTT; CDR3: CASSRGQINTEAFF
D: TRBD1; V: TRBV6-1; size: .; J: TRBJ1-1; DNA: TGTGCCAGCAGTGAAGTTGGGACAGGGACAGCTTTCTTT; CDR3: CASSEVGTGTAFF
D: .; V: TRBV5-1; size: .; J: TRBJ1-2; DNA: TGCGCCAGCAGCTTGGGGGCGCAGTATGGCTACACCTTC; CDR3: CASSLGAQYGYTF
D: TRBD2; V: TRBV7-2; size: .; J: TRBJ2-5; DNA: TGTGCCAGCAGCTTGGGACTAGCGAAACAAGAGACCCAGTACTTC; CDR3: CASSLGLAKQETQYF
D: TRBD2; V: TRBV5-6; size: once; J: TRBJ2-1; DNA: TGTGCCAGCAGCTTGGCCATAGCGGGAGGGAGCTCCTACAATGAGCAGTTCTTC; CDR3: CASSLAIAGGSSYNEQFF
D: .; V: TRBV12-5; size: .; J: TRBJ1-5; DNA: TGTGCTAGTGGACGACAGGGCAATCAGCCCCAGCATTTT; CDR3: CASGRQGNQPQHF
D: TRBD1; V: TRBV6-1; size: .; J: TRBJ2-7; DNA: TGTGCCAGCAGTGAATATGGGACAGGGGTCTACGAGCAGTACTTC; CDR3: CASSEYGTGVYEQYF
D: .; V: TRBV6-2/TRBV6-3; size: .; J: TRBJ1-3; DNA: TGTGCCAGCAGTTACATCCGAACAGGGCTAACTACTATCTCTGGAAACACCATATATTTT; CDR3: CASSYIRTGLTTISGNTIYF
D: TRBD2; V: TRBV4-2; size: .; J: TRBJ2-4; DNA: TGTGCCAGCAGCCAAGATGGGCTAGCGGGAGCCGGGGCTCCCAAAAACATTCAGTACTTC; CDR3: CASSQDGLAGAGAPKNIQYF
D: TRBD1; V: TRBV19; size: .; J: TRBJ1-2; DNA: TGTGCCAGTAGCGGGACAGGGGTCTATGGCTACACCTTC; CDR3: CASSGTGVYGYTF
D: TRBD1; V: TRBV7-2; size: .; J: TRBJ2-3; DNA: TGTGCCAGCAGCCTGGGACAGGGACGGCAGGTTACGCAGTATTTT; CDR3: CASSLGQGRQVTQYF
D: .; V: TRBV7-2; size: .; J: TRBJ1-6; DNA: TGTGCCAGCAGCCCGGGACAAAATTCACCCCTCCACTTT; CDR3: CASSPGQNSPLHF
D: TRBD1; V: TRBV3-1/TRBV3-2; size: .; J: TRBJ2-1; DNA: TGTGCCAGCAGCCGAAGCGGACAGGGAACCAATGAGCAGTTCTTC; CDR3: CASSRSGQGTNEQFF
D: .; V: TRBV2; size: .; J: TRBJ2-2; DNA: TGTGCCAGCAGTGCCCAGGGGCACGGGGAGCTGTTTTTT; CDR3: CASSAQGHGELFF
D: .; V: TRBV12-5; size: few; J: TRBJ2-4; DNA: TGTGCTAGTGGCCCTCCGGGGAAGGGCAAAAACATTCAGTACTTC; CDR3: CASGPPGKGKNIQYF
D: .; V: TRBV5-1; size: .; J: TRBJ2-5; DNA: TGCGCCAGCAGCACTGGTCGGTACCAAGAGACCCAGTACTTC; CDR3: CASSTGRYQETQYF
D: TRBD2; V: TRBV6-1; size: once; J: TRBJ2-1; DNA: TGTGCCAGCAGTGACCGCGGGGGGAACAATGAGCAGTTCTTC; CDR3: CASSDRGGNNEQFF
D: .; V: TRBV24-1; size: .; J: TRBJ2-1; DNA: TGTGCCACCAACACCGGGAGTCCCGGCAGTAATGAGCAGTTCTTC; CDR3: CATNTGSPGSNEQFF
D: .; V: TRBV21-1; size: .; J: TRBJ2-2; DNA: TGTGCCAGCACCTCGGACAGGGGGAGTAGGGAGGCGGGAGTAGACACCGGGGAGCTGTTTTTT; CDR3: CASTSDRGSREAGVDTGELFF
D: TRBD1; V: TRBV6-5; size: .; J: TRBJ1-1; DNA: TGTGCCAGCAGTTACGGACAGGGCCTAGGAGCTTTCTTT; CDR3: CASSYGQGLGAFF
D: TRBD2; V: TRBV3-1/TRBV3-2; size: .; J: TRBJ2-5; DNA: TGTGCCAGCAGCAAAGGGTCCGTTAGCGGGAGCCAAGAGACCCAGTACTTC; CDR3: CASSKGSVSGSQETQYF
D: .; V: TRBV3-1/TRBV3-2; size: .; J: TRBJ1-1; DNA: TGTGCCAGCAGCCAAGCTGTGCGTGGCACTGAAGCTTTCTTT; CDR3: CASSQAVRGTEAFF
D: TRBD1; V: TRBV7-3; size: .; J: TRBJ1-1; DNA: TGTGCCAGCAGCGGCCCCCGGGACAGGGGGAACCCCACTGAAGCTTTCTTT; CDR3: CASSGPRDRGNPTEAFF
D: TRBD2; V: TRBV19; size: .; J: TRBJ2-2; DNA: TGTGCCAGTAGTACTAGCGGGGGGTACACCGGGGAGCTGTTTTTT; CDR3: CASSTSGGYTGELFF